This entry is about one T cell receptor beta chain. Its antigen remains unidentified. With a much larger clone just one base away, this may be a read error. As the CDR3 is not closed by the conserved phenylalanine or tryptophan, this likely results from a read error. Libraries were made from TCR beta cDNA, and they carried unique molecular identifiers. TCRdb re-called the PCR reads with MiXCR, one entry per CDR3 protein. The data hold hundreds of thousands of distinct CDR3 sequences, with around 27% observed a single time. Trimming removed 5 bases from V and 4 bases from J, with 10 bases in between. CDR3 length: 13 residues. The germline V gene encodes CDR1 MDHEN and CDR2 SYDVKM. The data are from a study of post-analysis software for immune sequencing data. General observations from the study: Comparison of patients with controls showed 4 to 6 TRBV segments more frequent in patients, TRBV5-6, TRBV5-1 and TRBV20-1 among them.

The rearrangement uses TRBV28 and TRBJ2-3; no definite D call. The sequencing input was blood. The clonotype originates from a girl aged 5-17 years with multiple sclerosis. In DNA, the CDR3 is TGTGCCAGCAGTCTTGGGCGGCCAGATACGCAGTATTAT. It specifies CASSLGRPDTQYY.